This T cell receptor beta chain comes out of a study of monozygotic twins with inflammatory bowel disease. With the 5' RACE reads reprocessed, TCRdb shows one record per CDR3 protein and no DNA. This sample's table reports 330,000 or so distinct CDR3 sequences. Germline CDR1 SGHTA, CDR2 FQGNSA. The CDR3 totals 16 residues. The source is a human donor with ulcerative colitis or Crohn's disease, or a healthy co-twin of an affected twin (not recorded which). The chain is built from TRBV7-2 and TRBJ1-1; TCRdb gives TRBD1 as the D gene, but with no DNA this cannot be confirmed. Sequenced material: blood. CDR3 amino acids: CASSLGGGQGVTEAFF.